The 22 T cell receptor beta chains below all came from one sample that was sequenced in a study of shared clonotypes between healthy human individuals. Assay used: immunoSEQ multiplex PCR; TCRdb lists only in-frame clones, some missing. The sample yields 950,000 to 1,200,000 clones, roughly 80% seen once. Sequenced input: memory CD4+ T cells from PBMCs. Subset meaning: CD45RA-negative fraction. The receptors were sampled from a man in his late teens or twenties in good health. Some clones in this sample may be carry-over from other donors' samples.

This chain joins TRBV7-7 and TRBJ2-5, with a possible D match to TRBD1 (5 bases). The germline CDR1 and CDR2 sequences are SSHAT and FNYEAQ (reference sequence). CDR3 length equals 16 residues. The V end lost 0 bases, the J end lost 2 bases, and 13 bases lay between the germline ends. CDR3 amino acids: CASSLAFIQGQETQYF. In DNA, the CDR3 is TGTGCCAGCAGCTTAGCATTTATTCAGGGTCAAGAGACCCAGTACTTC.

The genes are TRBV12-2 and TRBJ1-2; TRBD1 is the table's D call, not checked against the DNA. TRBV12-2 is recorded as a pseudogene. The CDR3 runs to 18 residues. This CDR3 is CASRLYRQGGITNYGYTF. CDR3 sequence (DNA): TGTGCAAGTCGCTTATACCGGCAGGGCGGAATCACCAACTATGGCTACACCTTC.

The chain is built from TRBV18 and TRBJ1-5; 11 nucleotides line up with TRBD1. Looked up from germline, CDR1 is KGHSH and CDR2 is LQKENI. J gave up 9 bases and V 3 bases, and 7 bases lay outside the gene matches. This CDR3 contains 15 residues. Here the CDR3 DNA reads TGTGCCAGCTCACCTACCGGGACAGGGGGTCTGCCCCAGCATTTT. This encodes CASSPTGTGGLPQHF.

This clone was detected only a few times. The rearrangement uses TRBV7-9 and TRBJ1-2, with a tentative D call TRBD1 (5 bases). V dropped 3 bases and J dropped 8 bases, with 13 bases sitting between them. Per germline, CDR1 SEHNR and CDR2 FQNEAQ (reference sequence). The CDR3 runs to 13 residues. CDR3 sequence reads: CASSFEGVRGYTF. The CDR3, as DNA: TGTGCCAGCAGCTTCGAAGGGGTGAGAGGCTACACCTTC.

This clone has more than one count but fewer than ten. DNA for the CDR3: TGTGCCAGCAGTTACGGGACTAGCGGCAATGAGCAGTTCTTC. The encoded protein is CASSYGTSGNEQFF. The V call is TRBV6-6, the J call TRBJ2-1, with TRBD2 matching 11 bases. V lost 2 bases, J lost 6 bases, and 0 bases stayed unmatched. Germline CDR1 is MNHNY and CDR2 is SVGAGI (reference sequence). The CDR3 contains 14 residues.

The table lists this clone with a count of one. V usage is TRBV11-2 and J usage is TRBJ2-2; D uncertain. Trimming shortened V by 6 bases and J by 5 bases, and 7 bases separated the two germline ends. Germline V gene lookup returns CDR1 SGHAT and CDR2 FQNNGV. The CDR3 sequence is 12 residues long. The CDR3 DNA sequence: TGTGCCAGCAGGGTCGGTACCGGGGAGCTGTTTTTT. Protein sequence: CASRVGTGELFF.

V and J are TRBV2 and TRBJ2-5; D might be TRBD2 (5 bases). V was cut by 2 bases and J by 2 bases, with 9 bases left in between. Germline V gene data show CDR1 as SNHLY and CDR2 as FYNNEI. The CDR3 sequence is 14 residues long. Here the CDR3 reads CASSEREWQETQYF. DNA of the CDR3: TGTGCCAGCAGTGAAAGGGAGTGGCAAGAGACCCAGTACTTC.

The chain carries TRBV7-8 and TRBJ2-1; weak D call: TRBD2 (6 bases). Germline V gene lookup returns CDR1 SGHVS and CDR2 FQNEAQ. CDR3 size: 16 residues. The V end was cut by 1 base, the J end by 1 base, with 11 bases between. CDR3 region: CASSLVRGFSYNEQFF. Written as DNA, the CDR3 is TGTGCCAGCAGCTTAGTCCGGGGGTTTTCCTACAATGAGCAGTTCTTC.

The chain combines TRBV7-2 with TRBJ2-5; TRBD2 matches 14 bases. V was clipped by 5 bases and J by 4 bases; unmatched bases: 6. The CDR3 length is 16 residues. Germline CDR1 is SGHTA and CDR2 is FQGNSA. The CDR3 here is CASSRGTSGRGETQYF. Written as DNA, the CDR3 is TGTGCCAGCAGCCGTGGGACTAGCGGGAGAGGAGAGACCCAGTACTTC.

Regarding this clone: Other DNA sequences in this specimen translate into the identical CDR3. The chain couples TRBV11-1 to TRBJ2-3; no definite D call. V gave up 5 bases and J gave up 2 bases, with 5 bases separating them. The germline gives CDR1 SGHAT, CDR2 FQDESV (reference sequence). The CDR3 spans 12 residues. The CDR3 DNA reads TGTGCCAGCAGCAGCGTCACAGATACGCAGTATTTT. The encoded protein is CASSSVTDTQYF.

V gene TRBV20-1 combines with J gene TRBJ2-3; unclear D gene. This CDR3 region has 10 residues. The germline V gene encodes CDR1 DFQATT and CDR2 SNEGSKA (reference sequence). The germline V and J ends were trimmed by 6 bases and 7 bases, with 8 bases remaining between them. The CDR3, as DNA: TGCAGTGCCCGGTTATATACGCAGTATTTT. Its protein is CSARLYTQYF.

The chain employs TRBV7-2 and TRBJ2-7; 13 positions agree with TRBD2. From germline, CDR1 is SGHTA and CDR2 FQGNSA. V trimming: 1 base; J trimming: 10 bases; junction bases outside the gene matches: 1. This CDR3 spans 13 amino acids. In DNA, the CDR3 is TGTGCCAGCAGCTTAGGGACTAGCGGGAGACAGTACTTC. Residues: CASSLGTSGRQYF.

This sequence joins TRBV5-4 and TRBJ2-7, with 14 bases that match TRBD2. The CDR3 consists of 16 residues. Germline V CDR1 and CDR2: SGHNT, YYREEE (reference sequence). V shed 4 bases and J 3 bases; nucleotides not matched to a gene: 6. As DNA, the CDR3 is TGTGCCAGCAGCCTGGGGACTAGCGGGAGTTTCTACGAGCAGTACTTC. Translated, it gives CASSLGTSGSFYEQYF.

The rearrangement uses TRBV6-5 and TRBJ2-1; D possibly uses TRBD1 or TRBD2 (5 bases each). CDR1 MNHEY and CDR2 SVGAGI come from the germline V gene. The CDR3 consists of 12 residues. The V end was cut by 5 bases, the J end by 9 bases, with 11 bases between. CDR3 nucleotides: TGTGCCAGCAGTCTGCAGAGGGGTGAGCAGTTCTTC. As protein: CASSLQRGEQFF.

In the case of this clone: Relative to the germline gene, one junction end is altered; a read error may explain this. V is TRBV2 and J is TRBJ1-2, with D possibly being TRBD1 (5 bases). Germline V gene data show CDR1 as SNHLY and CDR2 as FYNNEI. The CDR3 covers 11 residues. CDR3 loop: CASSERKGRAF. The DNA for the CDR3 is TGTGCCAGCAGTGAAAGGAAGGGCAGGGCCTTC.

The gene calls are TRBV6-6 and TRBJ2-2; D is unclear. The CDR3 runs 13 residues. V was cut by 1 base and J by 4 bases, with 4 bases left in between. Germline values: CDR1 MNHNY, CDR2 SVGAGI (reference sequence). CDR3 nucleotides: TGTGCCAGCAGTTACTGGGGCACCGGGGAGCTGTTTTTT. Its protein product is CASSYWGTGELFF.

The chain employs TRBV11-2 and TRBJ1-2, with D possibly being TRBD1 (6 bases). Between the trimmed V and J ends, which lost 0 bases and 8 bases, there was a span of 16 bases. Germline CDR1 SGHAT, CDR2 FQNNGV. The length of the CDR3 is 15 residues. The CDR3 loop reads CASSLDLWGAQGYTF. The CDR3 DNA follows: TGTGCCAGCAGCTTAGATCTCTGGGGGGCGCAAGGCTACACCTTC.

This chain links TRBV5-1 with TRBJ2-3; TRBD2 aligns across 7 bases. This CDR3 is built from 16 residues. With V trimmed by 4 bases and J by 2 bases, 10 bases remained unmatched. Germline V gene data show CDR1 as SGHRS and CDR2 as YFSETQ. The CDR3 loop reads CASSILPSGNTDTQYF. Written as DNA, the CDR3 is TGCGCCAGCAGCATCCTCCCTAGCGGAAACACAGATACGCAGTATTTT.

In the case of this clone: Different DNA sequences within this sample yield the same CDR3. The CDR3 region is CASSFLGSGNTIYF. In DNA, the CDR3 is TGCGCCAGCAGCTTCCTCGGGTCTGGAAACACCATATATTTT. The gene calls are TRBV5-1 and TRBJ1-3, with no clear D. Trimming pared 2 bases from V and 1 base from J, leaving 7 bases between. Germline CDR1 reads SGHRS; CDR2 reads YFSETQ. This CDR3 comprises 14 residues.

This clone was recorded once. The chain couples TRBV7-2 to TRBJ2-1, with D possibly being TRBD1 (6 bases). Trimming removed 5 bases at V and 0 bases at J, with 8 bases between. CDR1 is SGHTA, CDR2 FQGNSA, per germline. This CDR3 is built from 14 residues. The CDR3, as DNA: TGTGCCAGCAGCCAAGGGGGCTCCTACAATGAGCAGTTCTTC. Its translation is CASSQGGSYNEQFF.

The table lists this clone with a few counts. This CDR3 is CASSLLAGYEQYF. The CDR3 DNA is TGTGCCAGCAGCTTACTAGCGGGCTACGAGCAGTACTTC. The V call is TRBV5-6, the J call TRBJ2-7; 9 nucleotides align to TRBD2. CDR3 size: 13 residues. Germline CDR1 is SGHDT and CDR2 is YYEEEE. The V segment lost 2 bases and the J segment 3 bases; nucleotides outside the gene matches: 0.

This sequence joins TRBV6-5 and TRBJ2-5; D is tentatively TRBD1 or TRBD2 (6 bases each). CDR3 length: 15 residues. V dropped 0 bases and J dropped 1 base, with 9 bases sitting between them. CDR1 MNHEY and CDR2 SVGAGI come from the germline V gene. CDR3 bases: TGTGCCAGCAGTTACTCGTGGGGGGCCCAAGAGACCCAGTACTTC. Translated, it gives CASSYSWGAQETQYF.